The rows below give T cell receptor beta chains drawn from one sample of a study of OX40 agonist ivuxolimab in advanced cancers. Here immunoSEQ multiplex PCR was the method, and the copy in TCRdb shows in-frame clones only, minus some. This table has roughly 56,000 clones, around 84% appearing once. The source material was CD4+ or CD8+ T cells sorted from blood, sampled in a trial of the OX40 agonist ivuxolimab. The receptors were gathered from an adult with an advanced solid tumor such as melanoma, head and neck, liver or kidney cancer. Each CDR3 is given with its conserved first and last residue. A D gene is named only where the DNA matches it firmly. The listing skips clone size in some rows; elsewhere it reads once, few, many or a size class.

j_call | d_call | cdr3_length | clone_size | v_call | cdr3_nt | cdr3_aa
TRBJ2-1 | TRBD2 | 13 | NA | TRBV29-1 | TGCAGCGTGCTTAGCGGGAGATACAATGAGCAGTTCTTC | CSVLSGRYNEQFF
TRBJ1-2 | NA | 13 | NA | TRBV5-4 | TGTGCCAGCAGCCAAGGAGGGAACTATGGCTACACCTTC | CASSQGGNYGYTF
TRBJ1-1 | NA | 15 | NA | TRBV15 | TGTGCCACCAGCAGCCCCCGCGGGGGGAACACTGAAGCTTTCTTT | CATSSPRGGNTEAFF
TRBJ1-2 | NA | 13 | once | TRBV5-8 | TGTGCCAGCAGCTTGGAGGTCCGCTATGGCTACACCTTC | CASSLEVRYGYTF
TRBJ2-3 | NA | 12 | NA | TRBV9 | TGTGCCAGCAGCGTCGTTGCAGATACGCAGTATTTT | CASSVVADTQYF
TRBJ1-1 | TRBD1 | 14 | NA | TRBV7-9 | TGTGCCAGCAGCGAACAGGGGTTCGTCACTGAAGCTTTCTTT | CASSEQGFVTEAFF
TRBJ1-3 | TRBD1 | 15 | NA | TRBV7-3 | TGTGCCAGCAGTCTACTCGGACAGGGGGGAAACACCATATATTTT | CASSLLGQGGNTIYF
TRBJ2-1 | TRBD2 | 15 | NA | TRBV18 | TGTGCCAGCTTCCGGACTAGCGGGAGGTACAATGAGCAGTTCTTC | CASFRTSGRYNEQFF
TRBJ2-5 | TRBD2 | 16 | NA | TRBV27 | TGTGCCAGCAGTTTTAATAGCGGGGGGTACCAAGAGACCCAGTACTTC | CASSFNSGGYQETQYF
TRBJ2-5 | NA | 14 | NA | TRBV9 | TGTGCCAGCAGCGGGGGGCCGGACCAAGAGACCCAGTACTTC | CASSGGPDQETQYF
TRBJ2-7 | TRBD2 | 17 | NA | TRBV11-2 | TGTGCCAGCAGCTTAGGGTCGGGGGGTAGCGGGAGACGGGAGCAGTACTTC | CASSLGSGGSGRREQYF
TRBJ2-3 | NA | 15 | NA | TRBV5-6 | TGTGCCAGCAGCTTATACGGGATTAGCACAGATACGCAGTATTTT | CASSLYGISTDTQYF
TRBJ1-5 | NA | 15 | NA | TRBV6-6 | TGTGCCAGCAAATTGGGCAGGGATAGCAATCAGCCCCAGCATTTT | CASKLGRDSNQPQHF
TRBJ1-5 | TRBD1 | 15 | few | TRBV7-8 | TGTGCCAGCAGTTGGACAGGGGGTAGCAATCAGCCCCAGCATTTT | CASSWTGGSNQPQHF
TRBJ1-6 | NA | 15 | NA | TRBV2 | TGTGCCAGCATGAGGGGAGACTCCTATAATTCACCCCTCCACTTT | CASMRGDSYNSPLHF
TRBJ2-1 | NA | 14 | NA | TRBV28 | TGTGCCAGCAGCATGGGGGGGACAAACAATGAGCAGTTCTTC | CASSMGGTNNEQFF
TRBJ1-5 | NA | 12 | NA | TRBV7-2 | TGTGCCAGCAGCTGGATGGGTCAGCCCCAGCATTTT | CASSWMGQPQHF
TRBJ2-2 | NA | 14 | NA | TRBV19 | TGTGCCACCCGGAGGGGGGGGAACACCGGGGAGCTGTTTTTT | CATRRGGNTGELFF
TRBJ1-1 | NA | 14 | NA | TRBV6-5 | TGTGCCACCGCCGACCTTGAAGCCAACACTGAAGCTTTCTTT | CATADLEANTEAFF
TRBJ1-5 | NA | 15 | NA | TRBV6-1 | TGTGCCAGCAGTCGGGAACCTCTTAGCAATCAGCCCCAGCATTTT | CASSREPLSNQPQHF
TRBJ2-5 | NA | 15 | NA | TRBV14 | TGTGCCAGCAGCTACGGACACCCGGGGCGGGAGACCCAGTACTTC | CASSYGHPGRETQYF
TRBJ2-2 | NA | 16 | NA | TRBV15 | TGTGCCACCAGCAGGACACCAATAATGAACACCGGGGAGCTGTTTTTT | CATSRTPIMNTGELFF
TRBJ1-3 | TRBD1 | 19 | NA | TRBV7-6 | TGTGCCAGCAGCTCAGCCCGGCCGACAGGGGCGAACTCTGGAAACACCATATATTTT | CASSSARPTGANSGNTIYF
TRBJ2-1 | TRBD1 | 15 | NA | TRBV5-5 | TGTGCCAGCAGCTGGGGACAGGGCCGAACTAATGAGCAGTTCTTC | CASSWGQGRTNEQFF
TRBJ1-5 | TRBD1 | 15 | NA | TRBV6-1 | TGTGCCAGCAGTGAGGTGACAGGGGGCAATCAGCCCCAGCATTTT | CASSEVTGGNQPQHF
TRBJ2-7 | NA | 13 | once | TRBV5-4 | TGTGCCAGCAGCTTGAGACAGTCCTACGAGCAGTACTTC | CASSLRQSYEQYF
TRBJ2-1 | NA | 15 | once | TRBV5-4 | TGTGCCAGCAGCCATACCAGGGGTTCTTGGAATGAGCAGTTCTTC | CASSHTRGSWNEQFF
TRBJ2-3 | TRBD1 | 14 | NA | TRBV5-1 | TGCGCCAGCAGGGGCAGGGGGCAACAAGATACGCAGTATTTT | CASRGRGQQDTQYF
TRBJ1-5 | TRBD1 | 15 | NA | TRBV5-1 | TGCGCCAGCAGCTACTCGACAGGGGGCAATCAGCCCCAGCATTTT | CASSYSTGGNQPQHF
TRBJ1-6 | TRBD1 | 15 | NA | TRBV7-9 | TGTGCCAGCAGCATCCCAGGGGGTGATAATTCACCCCTCCACTTT | CASSIPGGDNSPLHF
TRBJ1-1 | NA | 12 | NA | TRBV6-1 | TGTGCCAGCAGCCCGAGACTCGTTGAAGCTTTCTTT | CASSPRLVEAFF
TRBJ1-2 | NA | 11 | NA | TRBV28 | TGTGCCACCTACAGGGTGGGTGGCTACACCTTC | CATYRVGGYTF
TRBJ2-2 | NA | 13 | NA | TRBV7-2 | TGTGCCAGCAGCTTAAATCCCACCGGGGAGCTGTTTTTT | CASSLNPTGELFF
TRBJ2-7 | NA | 13 | few | TRBV5-4 | TGTGCCAGCAGCCTCTCGGGACTCTGGGAGCAGTACTTC | CASSLSGLWEQYF
TRBJ2-7 | NA | 12 | once | TRBV2 | TGTGCCAGCAGAAAGGGTTACGACGAGCAGTACTTC | CASRKGYDEQYF
TRBJ1-2 | NA | 15 | NA | TRBV7-8 | TGTGCCAGCAGCTTGGACGGCCTCCTAAACTATGGCTACACCTTC | CASSLDGLLNYGYTF
TRBJ2-3 | NA | 14 | NA | TRBV6-4 | TGTGCCAGCAGTGACGGTTCTAGCACAGATACGCAGTATTTT | CASSDGSSTDTQYF
TRBJ2-7 | NA | 14 | NA | TRBV28 | TGTGCCAGCAGTTTCCGGTCTGGCGGTTACGAGCAGTACTTC | CASSFRSGGYEQYF
TRBJ2-5 | TRBD1 | 14 | NA | TRBV7-3 | TGTGCCAGCAGCTTTGGGACAGGGCAAGAGACCCAGTACTTC | CASSFGTGQETQYF
TRBJ1-6 | NA | 14 | once | TRBV7-9 | TGTGCCAGCAGCTCTATACTCAGTTCTTCACCCCTCCACTTT | CASSSILSSSPLHF
TRBJ2-1 | TRBD2 | 16 | NA | TRBV2 | TGTGCCAGCAGTGAATGGACTAGCGGGAGACAAAATGAGCAGTTCTTC | CASSEWTSGRQNEQFF
TRBJ2-5 | TRBD2 | 13 | few | TRBV9 | TGTGCCAGCAGCATCCGACTAGCTGGTACCCAGTACTTC | CASSIRLAGTQYF
TRBJ2-3 | TRBD2 | 16 | NA | TRBV28 | TGTGCCAGCAGCACTGGACTAGCGGGAGGCAGAGATACGCAGTATTTT | CASSTGLAGGRDTQYF
TRBJ2-2 | TRBD2 | 13 | NA | TRBV2 | TGTGCCAGCACCTCCGGGAGGCAGGGGGAGCTGTTTTTT | CASTSGRQGELFF
TRBJ2-7 | NA | 16 | NA | TRBV18 | TGTGCCAGCTCCAAAGAGGGTTCGGCTCGGCCCTACGAGCAGTACTTC | CASSKEGSARPYEQYF
TRBJ1-2 | TRBD1 | 13 | once | TRBV19 | TGTGCCACCACCGGCACAGGGGTTCGGGGCTACACCTTC | CATTGTGVRGYTF
TRBJ2-3 | TRBD1 | 14 | NA | TRBV7-7 | TGTGCTAGCAGCCTAGGTACAGGGGGAGATACGCAGTATTTT | CASSLGTGGDTQYF
TRBJ2-7 | TRBD1 | 14 | NA | TRBV6-5 | TGTGCCAGCAGCCCCCGGACAGGGGATAGTGAGCAGTACTTC | CASSPRTGDSEQYF
TRBJ2-1 | NA | 11 | once | TRBV10-1 | TGCGCCAGCAGTCCAGGGTTCCGGCAGTTCTTC | CASSPGFRQFF
TRBJ1-5 | TRBD1 | 16 | NA | TRBV7-9 | TGTGCCAGCAGCTTACGCGGACAGGGAGTACGTCAGCCCCAGCATTTT | CASSLRGQGVRQPQHF
TRBJ1-3 | NA | 14 | NA | TRBV4-1 | TGCGCCAGCAGCCAAAATAGGGGTGGAAACACCATATATTTT | CASSQNRGGNTIYF
TRBJ1-2 | NA | 15 | NA | TRBV6-1 | TGTGCCAGCAGTGTACCGGGAGAGCCTCTCTATGGCTACACCTTC | CASSVPGEPLYGYTF
TRBJ2-1 | NA | 13 | medium-sized | TRBV27 | TGTGCCAGCAGTTTATCGATTAGTTCGTGGCAGTTCTTC | CASSLSISSWQFF
TRBJ2-1 | TRBD1 | 15 | NA | TRBV29-1 | TGCAGCGTGGAACCGGGACAGGGCTTTGACAATGAGCAGTTCTTC | CSVEPGQGFDNEQFF